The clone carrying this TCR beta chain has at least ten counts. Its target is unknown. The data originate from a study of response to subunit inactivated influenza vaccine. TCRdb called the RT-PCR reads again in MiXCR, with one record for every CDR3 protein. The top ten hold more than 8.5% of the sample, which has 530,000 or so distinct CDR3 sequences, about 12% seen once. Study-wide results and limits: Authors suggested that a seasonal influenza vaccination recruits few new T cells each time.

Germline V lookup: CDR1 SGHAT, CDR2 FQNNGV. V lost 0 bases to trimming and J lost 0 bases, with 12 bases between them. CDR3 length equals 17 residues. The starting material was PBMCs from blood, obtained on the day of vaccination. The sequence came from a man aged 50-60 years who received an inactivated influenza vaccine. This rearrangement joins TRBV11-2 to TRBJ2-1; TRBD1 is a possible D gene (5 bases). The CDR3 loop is CASSLDARASSYNEQFF. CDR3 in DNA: TGTGCCAGCAGCTTAGATGCCAGGGCCAGCTCCTACAATGAGCAGTTCTTC.